The subject of this entry is one TCR beta chain. Its target is unknown. The CDR3 covers 14 residues. Germline-derived CDR1 and CDR2 are WSHSY and SAAADI. This record belongs to a study of OX40 agonist ivuxolimab in advanced cancers. Whole-study findings and limits: Within 6 weeks, CD4+ and CD8+ blood T cells expanded clonally at 0.1 to 3.0 mg/kg.

The assay was immunoSEQ multiplex PCR, and TCRdb's table has in-frame clones only and misses some. Of 40,000 to 60,000 clones listed, over 60% are singletons. Here the sequenced sample was CD4+ or CD8+ T cells sorted from blood, taken in a trial of the OX40 agonist ivuxolimab. This clonotype was obtained from an adult with an advanced solid tumor such as melanoma, head and neck, liver or kidney cancer. J is TRBJ2-5 and V is TRBV10-2; D call uncertain. The better agreement between TRBJ2-7 and the DNA end casts doubt on the J call. The CDR3 reads CASSEDFSSYEQYF. CDR3 in DNA: TGCGCCAGCAGTGAGGACTTCAGCTCCTACGAGCAGTACTTC.